The 17 T cell receptor beta chains reported below all come from one sample, sequenced in a study of T cells in Graves' hyperthyroidism and ophthalmopathy (dated by TCRdb to about 2019). The library was obtained by multiplex PCR. Sequencing instrument: Illumina HiSeq 2000. The TCR beta CDR3 regions were amplified from RNA transcripts. For the first round of RT-PCR on the TCR CDR3, the HTBI primer set was used together with the Qiagen OneStep RT-PCR kit. The public sequencing data were trimmed at Q25 with fastp and processed into clonotypes with MiXCR by TCRdb, which kept only in-frame beta chains. Rows merge per CDR3 protein into single entries with the most common DNA and genes. The sample yields around 600,000 distinct CDR3 sequences; about 45% were counted once. Less than 9% of the sample belongs to the ten largest clones. Material: peripheral blood or thyroid tissue (not recorded which). These receptors were obtained from an adult man with Graves' disease, either hyperthyroidism or ophthalmopathy (not recorded which).

Note on this clonotype: This clone may be a read error of a much larger clone one base away. V usage is TRBV12-3 or TRBV12-4 and J usage is TRBJ1-6; D uncertain. The CDR3 runs 14 residues. V gave up 4 bases and J gave up 13 bases, with 17 bases separating them. The CDR3 spells CASSSGSRTVPLHF. CDR3 coding DNA: TGTGCCAGCAGTTCAGGCTCTAGGACCGTCCCCCTCCACTTT.

The chain joins TRBV6-1 to TRBJ2-2, with D possibly TRBD1 on 5 matching bases. Germline V gives CDR1 MNHNS, CDR2 SASEGT. V was cut by 8 bases and J by 3 bases, with 10 bases left in between. The CDR3 runs 13 residues. The CDR3 coding sequence is TGTGCCAGCGTAGACAGCGACACCGGGGAGCTGTTTTTT. The encoded protein is CASVDSDTGELFF.

This clonotype was observed at least ten times. The chain couples TRBV15 to TRBJ2-2; D remains ambiguous. CDR3 length: 16 amino acids. The germline V gene has CDR1 LNHNV and CDR2 YYDKDF (reference sequence). Trimming shortened V by 0 bases and J by 0 bases, and 8 bases separated the two germline ends. The CDR3 DNA is TGTGCCACCAGCAGAGATGCCCTAGCGAACACCGGGGAGCTGTTTTTT. It yields the protein CATSRDALANTGELFF.

This chain uses TRBV29-1 with TRBJ1-4; D perhaps matches TRBD1 (5 bases). Between the trimmed V and J ends, which lost 4 bases and 8 bases, there was a span of 8 bases. CDR1 SQVTM and CDR2 ANQGSEA come from the germline V gene. The CDR3 has 11 amino acids. The CDR3: CSVAREEKLFF. In DNA, the CDR3 is TGCAGCGTTGCCAGGGAAGAAAAACTGTTTTTT.

This clonotype was seen repeatedly, ten times or more. The DNA for the CDR3 is TGCAGTGCGTACCGGGACAGGGGTACCTACGAGCAGTACTTC. This gives the protein CSAYRDRGTYEQYF. V and J are TRBV20-1 and TRBJ2-7, with TRBD1 identical over 10 bases. V was pared by 6 bases and J by 2 bases, with 7 bases of the junction left unmatched. CDR1 is DFQATT, CDR2 SNEGSKA, per germline (reference sequence). CDR3 length: 14 residues.

This clonotype was detected only once. The chain combines TRBV2 with TRBJ1-3; 9 nucleotides align to TRBD1. V lost 4 bases to trimming and J lost 2 bases; unmatched junction nucleotides: 6. The CDR3 is 16 amino acids. Germline CDR1 and CDR2: SNHLY and FYNNEI. CDR3 in DNA: TGTGCCAGCAGTGTCCTCCGGACAGGGGCTGGAAACACCATATATTTT. Its translation is CASSVLRTGAGNTIYF. The full variable domain, in which reference TRBV2 and TRBJ1-3 provide the parts outside the CDR3, is EPEVTQTPSHQVTQMGQEVILRCVPISNHLYFYWYRQILGQKVEFLVSFYNNEISEKSEIFDDQFSVERPDGSNFTLKIRSTKLEDSAMYFCASSVLRTGAGNTIYFGEGSWLTVV.

This clonotype was detected only a few times. This sequence joins TRBV20-1 and TRBJ2-7; the D gene could be TRBD1 or TRBD2 (5 bases each). Per the germline V gene, CDR1 is DFQATT and CDR2 is SNEGSKA (reference sequence). The CDR3 length is 14 residues. Deletions cut 5 bases from V and 0 bases from J, with 14 bases between. The CDR3 DNA is TGCAGTGCTCTTGGGACGGCGAGCTCCTACGAGCAGTACTTC. Translation: CSALGTASSYEQYF.

This clonotype appeared a few times. The chain carries TRBV7-2 and TRBJ1-2; a weak D match, TRBD1 (6 bases). Trimming stripped 1 base from V and 5 bases from J, with 14 bases between. This CDR3 region has 15 residues. Germline loops: CDR1 SGHTA, CDR2 FQGNSA. Here the CDR3 reads CASSLVVDRTYGYTF. CDR3 coding DNA: TGTGCCAGCAGCTTAGTGGTCGACAGGACTTATGGCTACACCTTC.

About this clonotype: One junction end disagrees with the germline gene, perhaps due to a read error. The chain links TRBV2 to TRBJ2-5; D is unclear. Germline CDR1 is SNHLY and CDR2 is FYNNEI. This CDR3 has 15 amino acids. The DNA of the CDR3 is TGTGCCGGCAGTGAAGAGGCAGCTCCCCAAGAGACCCAGTACTTC. This translates into CAGSEEAAPQETQYF.

This clonotype was seen at least ten times. V and J are TRBV10-3 and TRBJ1-2, with D possibly matching TRBD1 (5 bases). Trimming took 6 bases from V and 4 from J, leaving 15 bases between them. Germline V CDR1 and CDR2: ENHRY, SYGVKD. The CDR3 runs to 14 residues. CDR3 in DNA: TGTGCCATCAGGCCTACCGGGGGTGGCTATGGCTACACCTTC. Translating it yields CAIRPTGGGYGYTF.

This clonotype was counted a few times. V gene TRBV20-1 combines with J gene TRBJ2-5; 8 positions agree with TRBD2. The germline gives CDR1 DFQATT, CDR2 SNEGSKA (reference sequence). Losses at the gene ends were 6 bases for V and 1 base for J; bases not matched to a gene: 10. CDR3 length equals 15 residues. CDR3 protein: CSALPVTSGQETQYF. The CDR3 bases are TGCAGTGCATTACCCGTCACTAGCGGCCAAGAGACCCAGTACTTC.

This clonotype was detected ten times or more. The chain recombines TRBV2 with TRBJ1-5; 7 bases match TRBD1. The CDR3 spans 13 residues. Trimming removed 6 bases from V and 6 bases from J; junction bases left unmatched: 5. Germline-derived CDR1 and CDR2 are SNHLY and FYNNEI. The CDR3 DNA reads TGTGCCAGCAGCGGACAGGTCTTTCAGCCCCAGCATTTT. It translates to CASSGQVFQPQHF.

The chain joins TRBV29-1 to TRBJ1-2, with 7 bases fitting TRBD1. The CDR3 sequence is 13 residues long. Trimming cost V 6 bases and J 6 bases; bases outside gene matches: 10. CDR1 SQVTM and CDR2 ANQGSEA come from the germline V gene. CDR3 in amino acids: CSVPLGQEHGYTF. The CDR3 nucleotides read TGCAGCGTGCCCCTAGGACAGGAGCATGGCTACACCTTC.

The genes are TRBV7-8 and TRBJ2-7; unclear D gene. The CDR3 totals 11 residues. Germline V gene data show CDR1 as SGHVS and CDR2 as FQNEAQ. The V end was cut by 6 bases, the J end by 6 bases, with 9 bases between. CDR3 bases: TGTGCCAGCAGGTGGGGTACCGAGCAGTACTTC. Translated: CASRWGTEQYF. Together with reference TRBV7-8 and TRBJ2-7, the CDR3 gives the full variable domain: GAGVSQSPRYKVAKRGQDVALRCDPISGHVSLFWYQQALGQGPEFLTYFQNEAQLDKSGLPSDRFFAERPEGSVSTLKIQRTQQEDSAVYLCASRWGTEQYFGPGTRLTVT.

This clonotype was observed at least ten times. V usage is TRBV7-9 and J usage is TRBJ1-2, with TRBD1 as a possible D gene (5 bases). CDR3 size: 14 residues. Trimming removed 6 bases at V and 10 bases at J, with 21 bases between. Germline V gene data show CDR1 as SEHNR and CDR2 as FQNEAQ (reference sequence). Here the CDR3 DNA reads TGTGCCAGCAGTCCCCCCAGGGATTTATCGGCCTACACCTTC. It specifies CASSPPRDLSAYTF.

The chain couples TRBV29-1 to TRBJ1-2; 10 positions agree with TRBD1. J gave up 7 bases and V 6 bases, and 8 bases lay outside the gene matches. The CDR3 runs 13 residues. Germline V gives CDR1 SQVTM, CDR2 ANQGSEA. The CDR3 loop is CSVGQGVWSGYTF. Here the CDR3 DNA reads TGCAGCGTCGGACAGGGGGTCTGGAGTGGCTACACCTTC.

V gene TRBV6-1 combines with J gene TRBJ1-1; 12 nucleotides line up with TRBD1. This CDR3 has 14 amino acids. The V segment lost 6 bases and the J segment 4 bases; nucleotides outside the gene matches: 3. Per the germline V gene, CDR1 is MNHNS and CDR2 is SASEGT. CDR3 in amino acids: CASSPGQGATEAFF. The CDR3 nucleotides are TGTGCCAGCAGCCCGGGACAGGGGGCCACTGAAGCTTTCTTT.